These 8 T cell receptor beta chains originate from one sample sequenced in a study of blood T cell repertoires in COVID-19. Measured with immunoSEQ multiplex PCR; TCRdb has only the in-frame clones, and not every one. The sample has about 87,000 clones, roughly 80% seen once. Sequencing was done on a sample of peripheral blood. These receptor sequences come from a woman of 80 years or more with active or convalescent COVID-19.

The CDR3 sequence is CASSFWGDRRWYGYTF. CDR3 sequence (DNA): TGTGCCAGCAGCTTCTGGGGGGACAGGAGGTGGTATGGCTACACCTTC. V gene TRBV5-6 combines with J gene TRBJ1-2; 8 nucleotides line up with TRBD1. With 2 bases clipped from V and 5 bases from J, the junction kept 11 bases outside the gene matches. The germline CDR1 and CDR2 sequences are SGHDT and YYEEEE. The CDR3 loop spans 16 amino acids.

The chain is built from TRBV4-3 and TRBJ2-3, with TRBD2 identical over 7 bases. Germline CDR1 and CDR2: LGHNA and YSLEER. V was pared by 0 bases and J by 2 bases, with 5 bases of the junction left unmatched. The CDR3 contains 16 residues. CDR3 bases: TGCGCCAGCAGCCAAGAGCGGGGGAGGCTCACAGATACGCAGTATTTT. Amino acid sequence: CASSQERGRLTDTQYF.

The chain employs TRBV7-2 and TRBJ2-5; 9 bases align to TRBD2. This CDR3 is built from 17 residues. Germline loops: CDR1 SGHTA, CDR2 FQGNSA. The V gene end was trimmed by 3 bases and the J gene end by 3 bases; junction bases not matched to a gene: 11. This CDR3 is CASSFPLAGGRKETQYF. CDR3 DNA: TGTGCCAGCAGCTTTCCCTTGGCGGGAGGGAGGAAAGAGACCCAGTACTTC. Looking up the rest from reference TRBV7-2 and TRBJ2-5 gives the full variable domain: GAGVSQSPSNKVTEKGKDVELRCDPISGHTALYWYRQSLGQGLEFLIYFQGNSAPDKSGLPSDRFSAERTGGSVSTLTIQRTQQEDSAVYLCASSFPLAGGRKETQYFGPGTRLLVL.

The V and J genes are TRBV3-1 (or the pseudogene TRBV3-2) and TRBJ2-4; tentative D call: TRBD1 (5 bases). V gave up 5 bases and J gave up 11 bases, with 19 bases separating them. Germline V gene data show CDR1 as LGHDT and CDR2 as YNNKEL (reference sequence). CDR3 size: 14 residues. Here the CDR3 DNA reads TGTGCCAGCAGCTCCCAAGGATCCGGACAACTTCAGTACTTC. It yields the protein CASSSQGSGQLQYF.

The chain has TRBV4-3 and TRBJ2-1; 12 bases line up with TRBD2. The CDR3 length is 17 residues. Trimming took 4 bases from V and 3 from J; bases not matched to a gene: 7. Per germline, CDR1 LGHNA and CDR2 YSLEER. CDR3 in amino acids: CASSRWLAGGGYNEQFF. In DNA, the CDR3 is TGCGCCAGCAGCCGATGGCTAGCGGGAGGGGGCTACAATGAGCAGTTCTTC.

The rearrangement links TRBV7-8 to TRBJ2-5, with D perhaps matching TRBD2 (5 bases). Germline V gives CDR1 SGHVS, CDR2 FQNEAQ. The V end was cut by 5 bases, the J end by 8 bases, with 12 bases between. CDR3 length equals 12 residues. CDR3 DNA sequence: TGTGCCAGCAGCCCAACACGGGAAACCCAGTACTTC. Residues: CASSPTRETQYF.

The chain is built from TRBV23-1 and TRBJ2-1; 7 positions match TRBD1. TRBV23-1 counts as an open reading frame of uncertain function. The CDR3 loop spans 14 amino acids. Germline trimming cut 3 bases from V and 6 bases from J; bases unmatched to any gene: 5. For the CDR3, the DNA is TGCGCCAGCAGTCAGGGGACAGACTTCAATGAGCAGTTCTTC. This gives the protein CASSQGTDFNEQFF.

J is TRBJ2-5 and V is TRBV7-8; D may be TRBD2 (6 bases). The CDR3 spans 15 residues. Per the germline V gene, CDR1 is SGHVS and CDR2 is FQNEAQ. Trimming took off 4 bases at V and 4 bases at J, with 16 bases between the two ends. This CDR3 is CASSSRRLAAETQYF. The CDR3, as DNA: TGTGCCAGCAGCTCAAGGAGATTAGCGGCAGAGACCCAGTACTTC. The full variable domain, its missing parts supplied by reference TRBV7-8 and TRBJ2-5, is GAGVSQSPRYKVAKRGQDVALRCDPISGHVSLFWYQQALGQGPEFLTYFQNEAQLDKSGLPSDRFFAERPEGSVSTLKIQRTQQEDSAVYLCASSSRRLAAETQYFGPGTRLLVL.